Shown below are 17 T cell receptor beta chains from a single sample sequenced in a study of graft-versus-host responses after intestinal transplantation. The method was immunoSEQ multiplex PCR; TCRdb's version includes in-frame clones alone and lacks a portion of them. The table records fewer than 30,000 clones, 70% to 90% of them present only once. The source material was PBMCs, sampled just over 450 days after intestinal transplant. These receptors were collected from a human patient who received an intestinal transplant, so some T cells may come from the graft donor.

This chain connects TRBV7-8 to TRBJ2-1; D could derive from TRBD1 or TRBD2 (5 bases each). With 2 bases removed from V and 8 bases from J, the gap between germline ends came to 13 bases. Germline V lookup: CDR1 SGHVS, CDR2 FQNEAQ. The CDR3 contains 14 residues. The CDR3 loop is CASSLLIRGDEQFF. The DNA for the CDR3 is TGTGCCAGCAGCTTACTTATACGGGGCGATGAGCAGTTCTTC.

The V gene is TRBV2, the J gene TRBJ2-5; TRBD2 matches at 16 bases. Germline V gene data show CDR1 as SNHLY and CDR2 as FYNNEI. The CDR3 is 22 amino acids. The V gene end was trimmed by 1 base and the J gene end by 5 bases; junction bases not matched to a gene: 19. CDR3 nucleotides: TGTGCCAGCAGTGAAGGGTGGAGGGGACTAGCGGGAGGGAGCTGGTTCGGGGAGACCCAGTACTTC. Translating it yields CASSEGWRGLAGGSWFGETQYF.

This chain connects TRBV9 to TRBJ2-5; D remains ambiguous. V was pared by 0 bases and J by 5 bases, with 11 bases between. CDR3 length: 14 amino acids. The germline V gene has CDR1 SGDLS and CDR2 YYNGEE. DNA of the CDR3: TGTGCCAGCAGCGTAGGGGCAGCATTGGAGACCCAGTACTTC. This translates into CASSVGAALETQYF.

CDR3 residues: CASSLGDLSGTGELFF. CDR3 nucleotide sequence: TGCGCCAGCAGCTTGGGGGACCTCTCGGGCACCGGGGAGCTGTTTTTT. The J gene is TRBJ2-2, the V gene TRBV5-1, with D tentatively TRBD1 or TRBD2 (5 bases each). Germline CDR1 SGHRS, CDR2 YFSETQ. The ends were cut back, 0 bases at V and 4 bases at J, with 13 bases in the middle. The CDR3 has 16 amino acids.

The chain employs TRBV9 and TRBJ2-3; D is unclear. V was trimmed by 0 bases and J by 12 bases, leaving 26 bases between them. Germline loops: CDR1 SGDLS, CDR2 YYNGEE. There are 17 residues in the CDR3. In DNA, the CDR3 is TGTGCCAGCAGCGTAGGAGCCGGGCTGGAGCTTTCATTGGCCCAGTATTTT. Protein product: CASSVGAGLELSLAQYF. The full variable domain, with the rest looked up from reference TRBV9 and TRBJ2-3, is DSGVTQTPKHLITATGQRVTLRCSPRSGDLSVYWYQQSLDQGLQFLIQYYNGEERAKGNILERFSAQQFPDLHSELNLSSLELGDSALYFCASSVGAGLELSLAQYFGPGTRLTVL.

This chain joins TRBV6-6 and TRBJ2-5; D not resolved. This CDR3 is 14 amino acids long. Germline V gene data show CDR1 as MNHNY and CDR2 as SVGAGI (reference sequence). The V end lost 7 bases, the J end lost 0 bases, and 12 bases lay between the germline ends. CDR3 coding DNA: TGTGCCAGCACCCTCACTGGGAACCAAGAGACCCAGTACTTC. Its protein product is CASTLTGNQETQYF.

The rearrangement joins TRBV10-1 to TRBJ2-7; TRBD2 matches at 13 bases. The CDR3 totals 18 residues. The V and J ends lost 5 bases and 0 bases, in that order; junction bases with no gene match: 10. The germline V gene has CDR1 WNHNN and CDR2 SYGVQD (reference sequence). CDR3 sequence reads: CASSPGLAGLVSSYEQYF. CDR3 DNA sequence: TGCGCCAGCAGTCCGGGACTAGCGGGACTTGTCAGCTCCTACGAGCAGTACTTC.

CDR3 nucleotide sequence: TGTGCCAGCAGCTACGTTAGCGGGAGGGCCGGCACAGATACGCAGTATTTT. Amino acid sequence: CASSYVSGRAGTDTQYF. V is TRBV11-2 and J is TRBJ2-3; 11 bases align to TRBD2. Per the germline V gene, CDR1 is SGHAT and CDR2 is FQNNGV. The junction had 7 bases not matched to a gene; V was cut back by 4 bases and J by 1 base. The CDR3 is made up of 17 amino acids. Looking up the rest from reference TRBV11-2 and TRBJ2-3 gives the full variable domain: EAGVAQSPRYKIIEKRQSVAFWCNPISGHATLYWYQQILGQGPKLLIQFQNNGVVDDSQLPKDRFSAERLKGVDSTLKIQPAKLEDSAVYLCASSYVSGRAGTDTQYFGPGTRLTVL.

The J gene is TRBJ2-7, the V gene TRBV29-1; a possible D gene is TRBD2 (6 bases). The CDR3 spans 13 residues. Germline CDR1 SQVTM, CDR2 ANQGSEA. The germline V and J ends were trimmed by 7 bases and 1 base, with 14 bases remaining between them. This chain's CDR3 is CSARDGMSYEQYF. The DNA of the CDR3 is TGCAGCGCGCGGGACGGAATGTCCTACGAGCAGTACTTC.

The V call is TRBV28, the J call TRBJ2-7; D not certain. Germline assignment: CDR1 MDHEN and CDR2 SYDVKM. This CDR3 contains 11 residues. V was shortened by 5 bases and J by 4 bases, with 6 bases between the two germline ends. This chain's CDR3 is CASSPTYEQYF. As DNA, the CDR3 is TGTGCCAGCAGTCCCACTTACGAGCAGTACTTC.

This chain connects TRBV18 to TRBJ2-1, with 11 bases lining up with TRBD2. There are 14 residues in the CDR3. Germline CDR1 is KGHSH and CDR2 is LQKENI. V was pared by 3 bases and J by 6 bases, with 1 base of the junction left unmatched. The CDR3 sequence is CASSPGLAVNEQFF. CDR3 coding DNA: TGTGCCAGCTCACCGGGACTAGCGGTCAATGAGCAGTTCTTC.

The chain couples TRBV6-1 to TRBJ1-5, with D uncertain. There are 16 residues in the CDR3. V was clipped by 4 bases and J by 0 bases, with 13 bases between them. Germline V gene sequence: CDR1 MNHNS, CDR2 SASEGT. The CDR3 coding sequence is TGTGCCAGCAGTGTTTTGGTTGCAGATAGCAATCAGCCCCAGCATTTT. Amino acids: CASSVLVADSNQPQHF.

J is TRBJ2-1 and V is TRBV10-1; 9 bases are a match to TRBD2. The CDR3 sequence is 13 residues long. With 6 bases clipped from V and 8 bases from J, the junction kept 5 bases outside the gene matches. Germline CDR1 WNHNN, CDR2 SYGVQD (reference sequence). Here the CDR3 reads CASSRSGSHEQFF. In DNA, the CDR3 is TGCGCCAGCAGCCGTAGCGGGAGTCATGAGCAGTTCTTC.

CDR3 nucleotides: TGCGCCAGCAGTGAGTTAAGGGCGCAGGGCGTTGGCTACGAGCAGTACTTC. This codes for CASSELRAQGVGYEQYF. This sequence joins TRBV10-1 and TRBJ2-7; TRBD1 is a possible D gene (5 bases). V was trimmed by 1 base and J by 3 bases, leaving 19 bases between them. The CDR3 runs to 17 residues. CDR1 and CDR2 from the germline V gene are WNHNN and SYGVQD (reference sequence).

This chain uses TRBV5-1 with TRBJ2-6; TRBD1 or TRBD2 may be the D gene (5 bases each). CDR1 and CDR2 from the germline V gene are SGHRS and YFSETQ. The CDR3 runs to 20 residues. Trimming cost V 4 bases and J 1 base, with 24 bases left between them. DNA for the CDR3: TGCGCCAGCAGCCGCTTGGGGCCTAGCCCAGGACCATCTGGGGCCAACGTCCTGACTTTC. Translation: CASSRLGPSPGPSGANVLTF.

The rearrangement uses TRBV28 and TRBJ2-2, with D perhaps TRBD1 (5 bases). Trimming removed 10 bases from V and 4 bases from J, with 13 bases in between. The CDR3 spans 13 residues. Germline V gene lookup returns CDR1 MDHEN and CDR2 SYDVKM. For the CDR3, the DNA is TGTGCCACCGAGACAGCCCCCACCGGGGAGCTGTTTTTT. This sequence encodes CATETAPTGELFF.

This clone came up a few times. This sequence joins TRBV4-1 and TRBJ2-3; 8 nucleotides line up with TRBD2. This CDR3 region has 17 residues. Trimming removed 2 bases from V and 3 bases from J; junction bases left unmatched: 10. The germline V gene encodes CDR1 MGHRA and CDR2 YSYEKL. The CDR3 reads CASSQPLAVGGTDTQYF. CDR3 sequence (DNA): TGCGCCAGCAGCCAACCACTAGCGGTCGGGGGGACAGATACGCAGTATTTT.